This T cell receptor beta chain was profiled in a study of control samples from healthy donors and cancer patients. The protocol was immunoSEQ multiplex PCR, while the TCRdb copy is restricted to in-frame clones and leaves out a portion. Altogether more than 95,000 clones are present, about 90% being singletons, with the ten largest covering more than 1.5%. Germline V gives CDR1 LNHNV, CDR2 YYDKDF (reference sequence). The CDR3 contains 13 residues. Trimming shortened V by 0 bases and J by 11 bases, and 13 bases separated the two germline ends. The receptor was isolated from a man aged 18 to 35 in good health. Material for sequencing was blood. This chain joins TRBV15 and TRBJ1-1; tentative D call: TRBD1 (5 bases). The DNA of the CDR3 is TGTGCCACCAGCAGAGATCGGGGGGAACTGGCTTTCTTT. Protein sequence: CATSRDRGELAFF. Variable domain in full (rest from reference TRBV15 and TRBJ1-1): DAMVIQNPRYQVTQFGKPVTLSCSQTLNHNVMYWYQQKSSQAPKLLFHYYDKDFNNEADTPDNFQSRRPNTSFCFLDIRSPGLGDTAMYLCATSRDRGELAFFGQGTRLTVV.